Listed here are 3 T cell receptor beta chains from one sample, sequenced in a study of cytomegalovirus exposure and HLA in healthy donors. A multiplex PCR was run with 60 Vbeta primers and 13 Jbeta primers. Data came from immunoSEQ multiplex PCR; TCRdb stores just in-frame clones and leaves some out. The table shows some 200,000 clones, with around 89% occurring only once. Sequenced input: PBMCs. These receptors all come from a woman aged 18-35 years in good health and CMV-seronegative.

CDR3 in DNA: TGTGCCAGCAGTTTGGGGGGGCTCTCAGGGATTAAGCAGTTCTTC. Amino acid sequence: CASSLGGLSGIKQFF. The genes are TRBV6-5 and TRBJ2-1; D is possibly TRBD2 (7 bases). This CDR3 is built from 15 residues. Germline CDR1 reads MNHEY; CDR2 reads SVGAGI. The ends were cut back, 4 bases at V and 11 bases at J, with 21 bases in the middle.

The chain combines TRBV5-6 with TRBJ2-1, with D hard to call. Trimming removed 1 base from V and 3 bases from J, with 14 bases in between. CDR1 SGHDT and CDR2 YYEEEE come from the germline V gene. CDR3 size: 16 residues. The CDR3 DNA sequence: TGTGCCAGCAGCTTGATCCCCAGAGGTCGCTACAATGAGCAGTTCTTC. Protein sequence: CASSLIPRGRYNEQFF. The variable domain in full, completed from reference TRBV5-6 and TRBJ2-1, reads DAGVTQSPTHLIKTRGQQVTLRCSPKSGHDTVSWYQQALGQGPQFIFQYYEEEERQRGNFPDRFSGHQFPNYSSELNVNALLLGDSALYLCASSLIPRGRYNEQFFGPGTRLTVL.

This clone occurred once. The chain uses TRBV29-1 and TRBJ2-3, with D uncertain. Per germline, CDR1 SQVTM and CDR2 ANQGSEA. This CDR3 comprises 13 residues. V was pared by 4 bases and J by 5 bases, with 13 bases between. CDR3 sequence reads: CSVGLTTQDTQYF. As DNA, the CDR3 is TGCAGCGTTGGACTTACCACACAAGATACGCAGTATTTT.